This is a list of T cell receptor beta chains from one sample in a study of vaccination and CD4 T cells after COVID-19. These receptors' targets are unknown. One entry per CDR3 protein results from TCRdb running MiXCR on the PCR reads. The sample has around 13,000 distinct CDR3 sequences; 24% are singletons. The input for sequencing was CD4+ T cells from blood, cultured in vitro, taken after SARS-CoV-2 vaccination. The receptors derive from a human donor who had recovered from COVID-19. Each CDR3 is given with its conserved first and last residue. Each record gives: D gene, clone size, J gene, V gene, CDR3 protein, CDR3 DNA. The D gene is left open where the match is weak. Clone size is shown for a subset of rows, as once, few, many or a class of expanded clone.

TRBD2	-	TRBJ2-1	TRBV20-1	CSARGWGLAGAREQFF	TGCAGTGCTAGAGGGTGGGGACTAGCGGGAGCTCGGGAGCAGTTCTTC
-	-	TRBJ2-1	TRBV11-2	CASSLDWPGVAGISYNEQFF	TGTGCCAGCAGCTTAGATTGGCCGGGAGTGGCGGGAATATCCTACAATGAGCAGTTCTTC
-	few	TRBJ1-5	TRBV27	CASSPPVVQGGRGPQHF	TGTGCCAGCAGTCCCCCAGTCGTCCAGGGAGGACGAGGGCCCCAGCATTTT
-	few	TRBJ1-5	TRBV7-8	CAASGESNQPQHF	TGTGCCGCCTCTGGGGAGAGCAATCAGCCCCAGCATTTT
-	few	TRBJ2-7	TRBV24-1	CATSDWGTGTHTYEQYF	TGTGCCACCAGTGATTGGGGCACCGGGACTCACACCTACGAGCAGTACTTC
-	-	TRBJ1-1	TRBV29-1	CSVDSLNTEAFF	TGCAGCGTTGACAGTTTGAACACTGAAGCTTTCTTT
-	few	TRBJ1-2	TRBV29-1	CSVVGGDISYGYTF	TGCAGCGTTGTAGGTGGGGACATTTCTTATGGCTACACCTTC
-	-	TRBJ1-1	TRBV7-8	CASSLGGRGRTVNTEAFF	TGTGCCAGCAGCTTAGGGGGTCGGGGCCGTACCGTGAACACTGAAGCTTTCTTT
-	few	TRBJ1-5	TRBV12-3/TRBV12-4	CASSLGIQPQHF	TGTGCCAGCAGTTTGGGGATTCAGCCCCAGCATTTT
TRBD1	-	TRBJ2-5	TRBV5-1	CASSSGQGRETQYF	TGCGCCAGCAGCTCCGGACAGGGGAGGGAGACCCAGTACTTC
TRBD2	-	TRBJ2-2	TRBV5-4	CASSLAGRSGTGELFF	TGTGCCAGCAGCTTGGCCGGGAGGTCGGGCACCGGGGAGCTGTTTTTT
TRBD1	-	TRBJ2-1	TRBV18	CASSPPTGAFYNEQFF	TGTGCCAGCTCACCACCGACAGGGGCTTTTTACAATGAGCAGTTCTTC
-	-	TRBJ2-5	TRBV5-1	CASSLTSDRAQETQYF	TGCGCCAGCAGCTTGACGTCCGACAGAGCCCAAGAGACCCAGTACTTC
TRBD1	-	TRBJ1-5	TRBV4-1	CASSRNRGDQPQHF	TGCGCCAGCAGCCGAAACAGGGGGGATCAGCCCCAGCATTTT
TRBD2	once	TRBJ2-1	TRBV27	CASRVAGGDYNEQFF	TGTGCCAGCAGAGTAGCGGGAGGGGACTACAATGAGCAGTTCTTC
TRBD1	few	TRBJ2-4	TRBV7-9	CASSFGDSAYF	TGTGCCAGCAGCTTTGGGGACAGCGCGTACTTC
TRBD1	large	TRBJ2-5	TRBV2	CARTGEETQYF	TGTGCCAGAACAGGGGAGGAGACCCAGTACTTC
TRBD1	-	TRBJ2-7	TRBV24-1	CATSAPGQGATSYERYF	TGTGCCACCAGTGCCCCAGGACAGGGGGCGACGTCCTACGAGCGGTACTTC
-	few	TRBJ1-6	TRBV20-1	CSARDQQAGDSPLHF	TGCAGTGCTAGAGACCAACAGGCGGGGGATTCACCCCTCCACTTT
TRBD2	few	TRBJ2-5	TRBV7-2	CASSLLGGRGETQYF	TGTGCCAGCAGCTTACTTGGCGGGAGAGGCGAGACCCAGTACTTC
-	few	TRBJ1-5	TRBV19	CASSMLLGTNGNQPQHF	TGTGCCAGTAGTATGCTTTTGGGGACTAATGGCAATCAGCCCCAGCATTTT
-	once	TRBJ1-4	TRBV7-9	CASGSWGAATNEKLFF	TGTGCCAGCGGGAGCTGGGGGGCTGCTACTAATGAAAAACTGTTTTTT
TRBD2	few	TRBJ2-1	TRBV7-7	CASSTQREGEQFF	TGTGCCAGCAGCACGCAGCGGGAGGGTGAGCAGTTCTTC
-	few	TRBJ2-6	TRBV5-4	CASSSDRPIVANVLTF	TGTGCCAGCAGCTCGGACCGTCCCATTGTGGCCAACGTCCTGACTTTC
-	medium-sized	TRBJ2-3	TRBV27	CAARRAARDTQYF	TGTGCCGCCCGGCGGGCCGCACGAGATACGCAGTATTTT
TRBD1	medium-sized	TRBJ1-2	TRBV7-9	CASSSPTGQGRYGYTF	TGTGCCAGCAGCTCCCCTACCGGACAGGGCAGATATGGCTACACCTTC
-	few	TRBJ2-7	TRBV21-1	CASSIQVSTGVNEQYF	TGTGCCAGCAGCATCCAGGTTTCGACAGGGGTCAACGAGCAGTACTTC
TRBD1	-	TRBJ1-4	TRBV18	CASSPNRGPNEKLFF	TGTGCCAGCTCACCTAACAGGGGGCCCAATGAAAAACTGTTTTTT
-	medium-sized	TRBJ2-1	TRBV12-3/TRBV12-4	CARTSYQPGPYNEQFF	TGTGCCAGAACTTCTTACCAGCCCGGCCCCTACAATGAGCAGTTCTTC
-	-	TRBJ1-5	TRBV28	CASSVDPGARGPQHF	TGTGCCAGCAGTGTAGATCCTGGGGCGCGGGGACCCCAGCATTTT
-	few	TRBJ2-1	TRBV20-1	CSASPALGQFF	TGCAGTGCTAGTCCGGCGCTGGGGCAGTTCTTC
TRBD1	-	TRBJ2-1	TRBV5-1	CATKLGTGAYNEQFF	TGCGCCACCAAACTCGGGACAGGGGCGTACAATGAGCAGTTCTTC
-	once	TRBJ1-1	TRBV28	CASSPTALGTEAFF	TGTGCCAGCAGCCCGACCGCCCTCGGGACTGAAGCTTTCTTT
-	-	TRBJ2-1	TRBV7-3	CASSLVGLRQGYNEQFF	TGTGCCAGCAGCTTAGTGGGGTTGAGGCAGGGCTACAATGAGCAGTTCTTC
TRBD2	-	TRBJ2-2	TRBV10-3	CAIRSGTSVYTGELFF	TGTGCCATCAGGTCCGGGACTAGCGTTTACACCGGGGAGCTGTTTTTT
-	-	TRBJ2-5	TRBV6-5	CASSYSAIQETQYF	TGTGCCAGCAGTTACTCGGCTATCCAAGAGACCCAGTACTTC
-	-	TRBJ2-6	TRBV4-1	CASSQVGASGANVLTF	TGCGCCAGCAGCCAAGTCGGGGCTTCTGGGGCCAACGTCCTGACTTTC